These 15 T cell receptor beta chains originate from one sample sequenced in a study of blood T cell repertoires in COVID-19. Data came from immunoSEQ multiplex PCR; TCRdb stores just in-frame clones and leaves some out. The repertoire holds about 350,000 clones, about 90% seen once, with approximately 1% in the top ten. The material sequenced was PBMCs or T cells enriched from blood (not recorded which). Every receptor here comes from a woman in her thirties who had recovered from COVID-19.

The V call is TRBV5-4, the J call TRBJ1-1, with a possible D match to TRBD1 (5 bases). The V gene lost 7 bases and the J gene lost 5 bases, with 18 bases spanning the gap. Per the germline V gene, CDR1 is SGHNT and CDR2 is YYREEE (reference sequence). The CDR3 runs 14 residues. For the CDR3, the DNA is TGTGCCAGCTCCCGAGAGGGCGGGGGGACTGAAGCTTTCTTT. Protein: CASSREGGGTEAFF.

The chain couples TRBV7-9 to TRBJ2-7; TRBD1 aligns across 9 bases. This CDR3 has 17 residues. Germline V CDR1 and CDR2: SEHNR, FQNEAQ (reference sequence). Trimming removed 4 bases from V and 0 bases from J; junction bases left unmatched: 10. The CDR3 DNA reads as TGTGCCAGCAGCTCCCCCAGACAGGGGGGGCTCTCCTACGAGCAGTACTTC. This sequence encodes CASSSPRQGGLSYEQYF.

The V and J genes are TRBV29-1 and TRBJ2-7; TRBD2 might be the D (5 bases). Germline loops: CDR1 SQVTM, CDR2 ANQGSEA. This CDR3 is built from 12 residues. Trimming left V 6 bases short and J 0 bases short, with 9 bases between. The CDR3 DNA reads as TGCAGCGTCGGGGAGAGCTCCTACGAGCAGTACTTC. Residues: CSVGESSYEQYF.

The V gene is TRBV2, the J gene TRBJ2-1; 8 bases line up with TRBD1. V lost 6 bases and J lost 7; bases outside the gene matches: 11. The CDR3 spans 15 residues. The germline V gene encodes CDR1 SNHLY and CDR2 FYNNEI. The CDR3 DNA is TGTGCCAGCAGGGCGGACAGGGCTACCTTAAATGAGCAGTTCTTC. Protein sequence: CASRADRATLNEQFF.

The rearrangement uses TRBV5-6 and TRBJ2-7; 7 bases map to TRBD1. Germline CDR1 SGHDT, CDR2 YYEEEE. This CDR3 is 13 amino acids long. V shed 5 bases, J shed 2 bases, and the junction held 4 bases outside the gene matches. CDR3: CASRHGTAYEQYF. In DNA, the CDR3 is TGTGCCAGCAGACACGGGACAGCCTACGAGCAGTACTTC.

The chain is built from TRBV11-2 and TRBJ2-1; D is possibly TRBD2 (6 bases). CDR1 is SGHAT, CDR2 FQNNGV, per germline. V lost 2 bases, J lost 2 bases, and 13 bases lay in between. CDR3 length: 16 amino acids. Here the CDR3 reads CASSLRSGGAYNEQFF. Written as DNA, the CDR3 is TGTGCCAGCAGCTTAAGGTCCGGGGGTGCCTACAATGAGCAGTTCTTC.

V gene TRBV4-1 combines with J gene TRBJ1-5; D remains ambiguous. The ends were cut back, 2 bases at V and 0 bases at J, with 8 bases in the middle. CDR3 length equals 15 residues. Looked up from germline, CDR1 is MGHRA and CDR2 is YSYEKL. The DNA for the CDR3 is TGCGCCAGCAGCCAATCGCAGAATAGCAATCAGCCCCAGCATTTT. Amino acid sequence: CASSQSQNSNQPQHF.

The genes are TRBV12-5 and TRBJ2-5, with a possible D match to TRBD2 (5 bases). V was shortened by 6 bases and J by 4 bases, with 15 bases between the two germline ends. Germline V gene lookup returns CDR1 LGHNT and CDR2 FRNRAP. CDR3 size: 14 residues. The CDR3 protein is CASGPKEGIETQYF. The CDR3 DNA is TGTGCTAGTGGCCCTAAAGAGGGAATAGAGACCCAGTACTTC.

This chain connects TRBV7-8 to TRBJ1-4; perhaps TRBD1 as D (6 bases). Germline CDR1 reads SGHVS; CDR2 reads FQNEAQ. V was cut by 4 bases and J by 2 bases, with 11 bases left in between. The CDR3 contains 15 residues. In DNA, the CDR3 is TGTGCCAGCAGCTCGGACAGCCGCACTAATGAAAAACTGTTTTTT. This encodes CASSSDSRTNEKLFF.

The V call is TRBV7-2, the J call TRBJ2-2; TRBD2 might be the D (6 bases). Trimming pared 0 bases from V and 0 bases from J, leaving 8 bases between. There are 16 residues in the CDR3. Germline CDR1 SGHTA, CDR2 FQGNSA. The CDR3 is CASSLAGGANTGELFF. For the CDR3, the DNA is TGTGCCAGCAGCTTAGCCGGCGGGGCGAACACCGGGGAGCTGTTTTTT.

This clone was recorded once. This same CDR3 is encoded by further DNA sequences in the sample. The chain uses TRBV5-1 and TRBJ2-2; D possibly corresponds to TRBD1 (6 bases). Trimming removed 0 bases from V and 2 bases from J, with 8 bases in between. The CDR3 is 15 residues long. Germline V gene lookup returns CDR1 SGHRS and CDR2 YFSETQ. CDR3 bases: TGCGCCAGCAGCTTGGCCAGGGGAAACACCGGGGAGCTGTTTTTT. Translation gives CASSLARGNTGELFF.

V is TRBV19 and J is TRBJ1-4; 9 bases are shared with TRBD1. Germline lookup yields CDR1 LNHDA and CDR2 SQIVND (reference sequence). The junction had 8 bases not matched to a gene; V was cut back by 5 bases and J by 7 bases. The CDR3 consists of 15 residues. The CDR3 here is CASSSGQGVREKLFF. CDR3 DNA: TGTGCCAGTAGTTCGGGACAGGGTGTGCGTGAAAAACTGTTTTTT.

This rearrangement joins TRBV9 to TRBJ2-7; TRBD2 aligns across 13 bases. The CDR3 length is 18 residues. V gave up 0 bases and J gave up 0 bases; unmatched junction bases: 6. Germline assignment: CDR1 SGDLS and CDR2 YYNGEE. CDR3 in DNA: TGTGCCAGCAGCGTAGGGACTAGCGGGGGAGCCAGCTCCTACGAGCAGTACTTC. Translation: CASSVGTSGGASSYEQYF.

The chain recombines TRBV9 with TRBJ2-2, with a weak D call TRBD1 (5 bases). CDR1 SGDLS and CDR2 YYNGEE come from the germline V gene. The CDR3 spans 16 residues. V lost 4 bases to trimming and J lost 0 bases, with 13 bases between them. In DNA form, the CDR3 reads TGTGCCAGCAGCCCTCTGGGGCAGACGAACACCGGGGAGCTGTTTTTT. Protein: CASSPLGQTNTGELFF.

J is TRBJ1-2 and V is TRBV13; 9 bases are shared with TRBD1. The CDR3 has 14 amino acids. The germline gives CDR1 PRHDT, CDR2 FYEKMQ (reference sequence). V lost 5 bases to trimming and J lost 8 bases; unmatched junction nucleotides: 9. The CDR3 spells CASSAKGTGRGYTF. CDR3 coding DNA: TGTGCCAGCAGCGCCAAAGGGACAGGGAGAGGCTACACCTTC.